These 23 T cell receptor beta chains were sequenced from one sample in a study of breast tumors, draining lymph nodes, adjacent tissues. TCRdb analysed the multiplex PCR reads with MiXCR anew, one entry per CDR3 protein. This sample has approximately 90,000 distinct CDR3 sequences, with over 25% found just once. The lymph nodes were axillary draining lymph nodes from breast cancer patients. Sequences were obtained from axillary lymph node tissue. Receptor source: a female donor with breast cancer. Some clones in this sample may be carry-over from other donors' samples.

Judged by abundance, this clonotype is medium-sized (0.01 to 0.1%). V is TRBV7-9 and J is TRBJ1-2, with D maybe TRBD1 (5 bases). Germline lookup yields CDR1 SEHNR and CDR2 FQNEAQ (reference sequence). This CDR3 is built from 12 residues. Deletions cut 3 bases from V and 3 bases from J, with 5 bases between. CDR3 coding DNA: TGTGCCAGCAGCTTGGGGGACTATGGCTACACCTTC. Translating it yields CASSLGDYGYTF.

The chain carries TRBV4-1 and TRBJ1-3; D is uncertain. V was cut by 8 bases and J by 2 bases, with 13 bases left in between. CDR1 is MGHRA, CDR2 YSYEKL, per germline. The CDR3 covers 14 residues. CDR3 in DNA: TGCGCCAGCCTCGGTGGAGGAACTGGAAACACCATATATTTT. It is translated as CASLGGGTGNTIYF.

This clonotype was counted at least ten times. V gene TRBV3-1 combines with J gene TRBJ2-2; 8 bases are shared with TRBD1. This CDR3 has 14 residues. The V gene's germline CDR1 is LGHDT and CDR2 YNNKEL (reference sequence). J gave up 2 bases and V 8 bases, and 4 bases lay outside the gene matches. This chain's CDR3 is CASGGQDNTGELFF. The CDR3 nucleotides read TGTGCCAGCGGGGGACAGGACAACACCGGGGAGCTGTTTTTT.

On this clonotype: A much larger clone is a single base away; this may be a read error. The chain joins TRBV20-1 to TRBJ1-2; TRBD1 matches at 8 bases. Germline lookup yields CDR1 DFQATT and CDR2 SNEGSKA (reference sequence). The CDR3 length is 12 residues. Here the CDR3 DNA reads TGCAGTACTAGAGGACAGGGTTACGGCTCCACCTTC. Amino acids: CSTRGQGYGSTF.

The chain uses TRBV20-1 and TRBJ1-2; no clear D. Germline lookup yields CDR1 DFQATT and CDR2 SNEGSKA (reference sequence). CDR3 length: 13 residues. Trimming cost V 0 bases and J 4 bases, with 9 bases left between them. The CDR3 here is CSARDTTVYGYTF. CDR3 sequence (DNA): TGCAGTGCTAGAGATACCACAGTCTATGGCTACACCTTC.

At least ten counts were recorded for this clonotype. The rearrangement uses TRBV6-2 or TRBV6-3 and TRBJ2-7, with TRBD1 identical over 10 bases. The CDR3 extends over 15 amino acids. Germline V gene sequence: CDR1 MNHEY, CDR2 SVGEGT. After removal of 7 bases from V and 4 bases from J, the junction contained 10 bases not matched to a gene. CDR3 sequence (DNA): TGTGCCAGCACCCCACGCGGGACAGGGGTTTACGAGCAGTACTTC. Amino acids: CASTPRGTGVYEQYF.

This clonotype was detected many times. The J gene is TRBJ1-5, the V gene TRBV5-5; D is possibly TRBD1 (6 bases). CDR3 length: 13 amino acids. Germline loops: CDR1 SGHKS, CDR2 YYEKEE (reference sequence). With 2 bases removed from V and 7 bases from J, the gap between germline ends came to 10 bases. The CDR3 DNA sequence: TGTGCCAGCAGCTTCGGGACACAACAGCCCCAGCATTTT. Its protein product is CASSFGTQQPQHF.

This clonotype appeared many times. This chain joins TRBV5-1 and TRBJ2-5; a weak D match, TRBD2 (5 bases). The V gene's germline CDR1 is SGHRS and CDR2 YFSETQ. V was pared by 0 bases and J by 2 bases, with 11 bases between. The CDR3 is made up of 15 amino acids. This CDR3 is CASSLDPGLQETQYF. CDR3 DNA: TGCGCCAGCAGCTTGGATCCGGGATTACAAGAGACCCAGTACTTC.

This clonotype turned up a few times. The chain combines TRBV2 with TRBJ1-1; 7 positions agree with TRBD1. Trimming cost V 3 bases and J 2 bases; bases outside gene matches: 3. CDR3 length equals 14 residues. The germline V gene encodes CDR1 SNHLY and CDR2 FYNNEI. This CDR3 is CASSDRDSNTEAFF. CDR3 coding DNA: TGTGCCAGCAGTGACCGGGACAGCAACACTGAAGCTTTCTTT.

This clonotype was observed many times. The chain employs TRBV29-1 and TRBJ2-1; TRBD1 might be the D (5 bases). The CDR3 contains 13 residues. V dropped 8 bases and J dropped 4 bases, with 15 bases sitting between them. Germline CDR1 and CDR2: SQVTM and ANQGSEA. CDR3 in DNA: TGCAGCCACTCGGTGCAGGGTTACAATGAGCAGTTCTTC. It specifies CSHSVQGYNEQFF.

This clonotype has at least ten counts. The rearrangement links TRBV19 to TRBJ2-2, with TRBD2 matching over 12 bases. Germline V gene sequence: CDR1 LNHDA, CDR2 SQIVND (reference sequence). The CDR3 totals 14 residues. Trimming cost V 9 bases and J 5 bases; bases outside gene matches: 4. The CDR3 loop is CASTSGRNTGELFF. The CDR3 DNA reads TGTGCCAGCACTAGCGGGAGGAATACCGGGGAGCTGTTTTTT.

This clonotype was counted a single time. The chain couples TRBV10-2 to TRBJ2-3; D may be TRBD1 (5 bases). The J call may not be correct, given that the DNA end is closer to TRBJ1-5. In germline, CDR1 is WSHSY, CDR2 SAAADI. The CDR3 sequence is 14 residues long. The CDR3 reads CASSPAGRTDTQHF. The CDR3, as DNA: TGCGCCAGCAGTCCAGCGGGACGCACAGACACGCAGCATTTT.

Many counts were recorded for this clonotype. The rearrangement joins TRBV5-1 to TRBJ1-4; 7 nucleotides match TRBD1. Looked up from germline, CDR1 is SGHRS and CDR2 is YFSETQ. J was trimmed by 4 bases and V by 2 bases; bases with no gene match: 5. This CDR3 is 15 amino acids long. DNA for the CDR3: TGCGCCAGCAGCTTACAGGGGAGCGATAATGAAAAACTGTTTTTT. Residues: CASSLQGSDNEKLFF.

This clonotype was found many times. The J gene is TRBJ1-2, the V gene TRBV9; TRBD1 agrees at 8 bases. CDR3 size: 15 residues. Germline V CDR1 and CDR2: SGDLS, YYNGEE. V gave up 0 bases and J gave up 5 bases; unmatched junction bases: 6. The CDR3 here is CASSVAGQGHYGYTF. The CDR3, as DNA: TGTGCCAGCAGCGTAGCTGGACAGGGCCATTATGGCTACACCTTC. Complete variable domain (other parts from reference TRBV9 and TRBJ1-2): DSGVTQTPKHLITATGQRVTLRCSPRSGDLSVYWYQQSLDQGLQFLIQYYNGEERAKGNILERFSAQQFPDLHSELNLSSLELGDSALYFCASSVAGQGHYGYTFGSGTRLTVV.

On this clonotype: The junction does not match germline at one end; this may be a read error. The J gene is TRBJ2-7, the V gene TRBV7-3; TRBD2 matches 7 bases. CDR3 size: 15 residues. Germline V gene sequence: CDR1 SGHTA, CDR2 FQGTGA. The CDR3 reads CASSLGSGVLYEQHF. The CDR3 DNA reads as TGTGCCAGCAGCCTAGGGAGCGGGGTTCTTTACGAGCAGCACTTC.

The chain employs TRBV18 and TRBJ2-4; D not resolved. CDR1 KGHSH and CDR2 LQKENI come from the germline V gene. V gave up 1 base and J gave up 0 bases, with 13 bases separating them. This CDR3 has 17 amino acids. The CDR3 nucleotides read TGTGCCAGCTCACCACGGGCCCCTGGCTCAGCCAAAAACATTCAGTACTTC. Protein product: CASSPRAPGSAKNIQYF.

The genes are TRBV7-3 and TRBJ2-3; TRBD2 aligns across 7 bases. The CDR3 covers 14 residues. J gave up 11 bases and V 2 bases, and 10 bases lay outside the gene matches. Germline V gene lookup returns CDR1 SGHTA and CDR2 FQGTGA. The CDR3 region is CASSLAGAINEQYF. The CDR3 bases are TGTGCCAGCAGCTTAGCGGGAGCAATTAATGAGCAGTATTTT.

The table lists this clonotype with a few counts. The rearrangement joins TRBV6-2 or TRBV6-3 to TRBJ2-1, with TRBD2 identical over 8 bases. With V trimmed by 8 bases and J by 1 base, 13 bases remained unmatched. The CDR3 extends over 17 amino acids. The V gene's germline CDR1 is MNHEY and CDR2 SVGEGT. CDR3: CASQTLRTSRSYNEQFF. The CDR3 coding sequence is TGTGCCAGCCAAACTCTCCGGACTAGCCGATCCTACAATGAGCAGTTCTTC.

This clonotype was seen ten or more times. The chain joins TRBV20-1 to TRBJ2-3; 7 nucleotides match TRBD2. CDR1 DFQATT and CDR2 SNEGSKA come from the germline V gene (reference sequence). This CDR3 spans 15 amino acids. V gave up 3 bases and J gave up 0 bases; unmatched junction bases: 6. The CDR3 DNA sequence: TGCAGTGCTAGTAGTCTAGCGGAGAGCACAGATACGCAGTATTTT. This translates into CSASSLAESTDTQYF.

This clonotype occurred many times. V and J are TRBV6-2 or TRBV6-3 and TRBJ1-6; D is uncertain. V was shortened by 2 bases and J by 9 bases, with 14 bases between the two germline ends. The CDR3 spans 15 residues. CDR1 MNHEY and CDR2 SVGEGT come from the germline V gene. The CDR3 protein is CASSYADDGISPLHF. The CDR3 DNA reads TGTGCCAGCAGTTACGCGGACGATGGGATTTCACCCCTCCACTTT.

This clonotype showed up many times. The chain has TRBV27 and TRBJ1-6, with a tentative D call TRBD1 (6 bases). Trimming removed 5 bases at V and 4 bases at J, with 9 bases between. The CDR3 extends over 14 amino acids. The V gene's germline CDR1 is MNHEY and CDR2 SMNVEV (reference sequence). CDR3 DNA sequence: TGTGCCAGCAGTCCCAGGGGTTATAATTCACCCCTCCACTTT. Translated, it gives CASSPRGYNSPLHF.

In its sample, this clonotype was seen many times. The rearrangement uses TRBV6-5 and TRBJ2-1, with D perhaps being TRBD1 or TRBD2 (6 bases each). The CDR3 is 12 residues long. V was trimmed by 5 bases and J by 9 bases, leaving 11 bases between them. Looked up from germline, CDR1 is MNHEY and CDR2 is SVGAGI. The CDR3 sequence: CASSAPGAEQFF. In nucleotides, the CDR3 is TGTGCCAGCAGTGCTCCGGGGGCTGAGCAGTTCTTC.

This clonotype was seen repeatedly, ten times or more. V and J are TRBV6-5 and TRBJ2-7; TRBD2 agrees at 8 bases. Germline V CDR1 and CDR2: MNHEY, SVGAGI. V lost 2 bases and J lost 2; bases outside the gene matches: 5. CDR3 length: 15 amino acids. The CDR3 nucleotides are TGTGCCAGCAGTTACGGGGTAGCGGGAACCTACGAGCAGTACTTC. This codes for CASSYGVAGTYEQYF.